This TCR beta chain was captured in a study of T cells in Graves' hyperthyroidism and ophthalmopathy (dated by TCRdb to between 2019 and 2020). Notes on the research overall: To identify distinguishing TCR V-J signatures, a discovery cohort of 100 or so patients was used, comprising 40 to 45 with Graves' ophthalmopathy and some 60 with stable Graves' hyperthyroidism. The study also compared thyroid tissue and blood T-cell repertoires from several Graves' hyperthyroidism patients. The approximately 100 discovery patients were randomly split 7:3 into training and test sets. TCR Vbeta CDR3 sequencing of 135 peripheral blood samples (more than 40 ophthalmopathy, 75 hyperthyroidism and 17 progressor patients) is reported in the paper. Following sampling, methimazole starting at 30 mg daily was given to hyperthyroidism patients, and high-dose intravenous methylprednisolone was given to ophthalmopathy patients. Prospective prediction of ophthalmopathy was tested in an independent validation cohort of some 19 hyperthyroidism patients and approximately 17 patients who later progressed to ophthalmopathy.

Patients with uncontrolled infections, other autoimmune diseases, pregnancy or lactation were excluded. Diagnoses relied on clinical symptoms, serum thyroxine and TRAb, thyroid ultrasound and orbital computed tomography. Trizol reagent was used to extract total RNA, and RNA quality was then checked on an Agilent 2100 Bioanalyzer. The TCR beta CDR3 regions were amplified from the RNA transcripts. The TCR CDR3 was subjected to a first round of RT-PCR using the HTBI primer set and the Qiagen OneStep RT-PCR kit. A second multiplex PCR round built the libraries, followed by size selection and purification. The libraries were sequenced on an Illumina HiSeq2000 using paired-end 100 bp reads. In the paper's pipeline: SOAPnuke was used to process the raw data, with reads discarded if the reads contained adapters or uncalled bases, had a mean Phred below 15, or lacked an exact constant-primer or identifier match. COPE v1.2.5 was used to merge high-quality paired reads, and clonotypes were defined as unique nucleotide sequences. MiTCR v1.1 was used to align clonotypes to the IMGT TRBV, TRBD and TRBJ reference segments. The analysis included only V-J combinations with a frequency above 0.0001, which together covered roughly 99% of the repertoires. The TCS score was defined as F50 (clonal expansion) divided by E x V (chaos), with BLOSUM62-based TCRdist calculated between CDR3 peptides within each V-J. Welch's t-statistics and random forest reduced fewer than 600 V-J features to about 12, which were used in a naive Bayes classifier (R e1071). The Morisita-Horn index was used to measure how similar the thyroid and blood repertoires were. The raw public reads went through TCRdb reprocessing: fastp at Q25, MiXCR clone calling, in-frame beta chains kept. Every CDR3 protein is listed once, alongside the most common genes and DNA of its rows. TCRdb, not the authors, supplied the V and J calls. Counted in this sample were 500,000 to 650,000 distinct CDR3 sequences; 35% to 50% of them appeared once. Jointly, the top ten make up about two fifths of the sample.

The CDR3, cysteine through phenylalanine, is 14 amino acids long. The retained sequence is limited to the CDR3, 42 bases, with the frame set at the first base. As encoded in the germline V gene (reference sequence), CDR1 is SGHNT while CDR2 is YYREEE. V and J lose 0 bases and 6 bases, and a span of 13 bases separates them. A note on this clonotype: Its antigen specificity is not known. Base qualities were left out, and no much larger clone turns up one base away.

Beyond this particular receptor, the publication reports: In validation, the model predicted progression to ophthalmopathy with 65% to 71% sensitivity and about 73% specificity, a median of approximately 6.7 months before onset. A 13 V-J signature model separated ophthalmopathy from stable hyperthyroidism, with around 90% sensitivity and 81.08% specificity in cross-validation and 80%/75% in testing. Sample size was not statistically predetermined, and blinding of investigators to group allocation was not performed. Most expanded thyroid clonotypes (frequency above 0.001) were also detected in blood, suggesting blood repertoires may reflect thyroid immune responses.

The chain employs TRBV5-4 and TRBJ2-7; the D gene lacks a confident call. The sequence derives from an adult woman with Graves' disease, either hyperthyroidism or ophthalmopathy (not recorded which). Sequenced material: peripheral blood or thyroid tissue (not recorded which). The CDR3 region has the sequence CASSLADIWGEQYF. In nucleotide form, the sequence is TGTGCCAGCAGCTTGGCCGACATCTGGGGCGAGCAGTACTTC.